Presented here are 17 T cell receptor beta chains from one specimen sequenced in a study of control samples from healthy donors and cancer patients. Sequenced by immunoSEQ multiplex PCR; TCRdb stores in-frame clones only, minus some. Of under 100,000 clones detected, around 90% appear once; the ten largest clones hold approximately 14%. The source material was blood. Receptor source: a woman aged 65 to 85 in good health.

The chain is built from TRBV25-1 and TRBJ1-2; D is ambiguous. V was pared by 2 bases and J by 3 bases, with 10 bases between. The CDR3 sequence is 14 residues long. Germline V gives CDR1 MGHDK, CDR2 SYGVNS. CDR3 region: CASSESGIDYGYTF. CDR3 DNA sequence: TGTGCCAGCAGTGAAAGTGGTATCGACTATGGCTACACCTTC.

The CDR3: CSVDGGLGGYTF. As DNA, the CDR3 is TGCAGCGTTGATGGGGGCCTCGGGGGCTACACCTTC. V gene TRBV29-1 combines with J gene TRBJ1-2, with D perhaps matching TRBD1 (6 bases). Per germline, CDR1 SQVTM and CDR2 ANQGSEA. The CDR3 extends over 12 amino acids. Between the trimmed V and J ends, which lost 3 bases and 8 bases, there was a span of 13 bases. Looking up the rest from reference TRBV29-1 and TRBJ1-2 gives the full variable domain: SAVISQKPSRDICQRGTSLTIQCQVDSQVTMMFWYRQQPGQSLTLIATANQGSEATYESGFVIDKFPISRPNLTFSTLTVSNMSPEDSSIYLCSVDGGLGGYTFGSGTRLTVV.

This clone was seen just once. The chain uses TRBV30 and TRBJ1-1; D is undetermined. Looked up from germline, CDR1 is GTSNPN and CDR2 is SVGIG (reference sequence). The CDR3 is 14 amino acids. V was cut by 2 bases and J by 1 base, with 11 bases left in between. The CDR3 DNA follows: TGTGCCTGGAGTAAAGGGCAGCAGAACACTGAAGCTTTCTTT. Encoded protein: CAWSKGQQNTEAFF.

The chain links TRBV4-3 to TRBJ2-2; D not resolved. Germline V lookup: CDR1 LGHNA, CDR2 YSLEER. The CDR3 loop spans 17 amino acids. The V gene lost 1 base and the J gene lost 1 base, with 13 bases spanning the gap. Here the CDR3 reads CASSQAGGSVNTGELFF. For the CDR3, the DNA is TGCGCCAGCAGCCAAGCAGGCGGCAGCGTGAACACCGGGGAGCTGTTTTTT.

The CDR3 protein is CASSLVGLYSDQETQYF. The CDR3 DNA reads TGTGCCAGCAGCTTAGTAGGTCTGTACTCAGATCAAGAGACCCAGTACTTC. The chain combines TRBV7-2 with TRBJ2-5; D is unclear. Trimming left V 1 base short and J 2 bases short, with 17 bases between. From germline, CDR1 is SGHTA and CDR2 FQGNSA. The CDR3 spans 17 residues.

This rearrangement joins TRBV7-2 to TRBJ2-1; D not resolved. The germline V and J ends were trimmed by 1 base and 2 bases, with 12 bases remaining between them. Germline CDR1 SGHTA, CDR2 FQGNSA. The CDR3 consists of 16 residues. The CDR3 region has the DNA TGTGCCAGCAGCTTAGAGTCGGTGGGGACCTACAATGAGCAGTTCTTC. Its protein product is CASSLESVGTYNEQFF.

V is TRBV3-1 (or the pseudogene TRBV3-2) and J is TRBJ2-2; TRBD2 matches 8 bases. The CDR3 sequence is 15 residues long. The J segment lost 5 bases and the V segment lost 4 bases, leaving 6 bases of the junction unmatched. Germline CDR1 reads LGHDT; CDR2 reads YNNKEL (reference sequence). The CDR3 DNA reads as TGTGCCAGCAGCCGGCGGGGGGCAGGAACCGGGGAGCTGTTTTTT. Amino acid sequence: CASSRRGAGTGELFF.

The genes are TRBV11-3 and TRBJ2-5; D is unclear. V gave up 5 bases and J gave up 5 bases, with 12 bases separating them. The germline CDR1 and CDR2 sequences are SGHNT and YENEEA. The CDR3 spans 13 residues. The CDR3 sequence is CASSASGWETQYF. The CDR3 DNA reads as TGTGCCAGCAGCGCCAGTGGGTGGGAGACCCAGTACTTC.

The chain uses TRBV19 and TRBJ2-1, with 7 positions matching TRBD1. CDR3 length equals 16 residues. V shed 5 bases, J shed 0 bases, and the junction held 7 bases outside the gene matches. Germline CDR1 LNHDA, CDR2 SQIVND (reference sequence). The CDR3 bases are TGTGCCAGTAGTCCGACAGGGTCTAGCTCCTACAATGAGCAGTTCTTC. Translating gives CASSPTGSSSYNEQFF.

V gene TRBV18 combines with J gene TRBJ2-7; 9 nucleotides align to TRBD1. The CDR3 spans 17 residues. Per the germline V gene, CDR1 is KGHSH and CDR2 is LQKENI. The V segment lost 6 bases and the J segment 3 bases; nucleotides outside the gene matches: 15. The CDR3 nucleotides are TGTGCCAGCTCGATCGATCTTCCCGGGACAGGGAACTACGAGCAGTACTTC. This encodes CASSIDLPGTGNYEQYF.

The table lists this clone with a count of one. The genes are TRBV3-1 (or the pseudogene TRBV3-2) and TRBJ2-2; D is ambiguous. The germline V and J ends were trimmed by 1 base and 0 bases, with 6 bases remaining between them. This CDR3 has 15 amino acids. CDR1 is LGHDT, CDR2 YNNKEL, per germline (reference sequence). Written as DNA, the CDR3 is TGTGCCAGCAGCCAAGGCAGGTCGAACACCGGGGAGCTGTTTTTT. Translation: CASSQGRSNTGELFF.

The chain joins TRBV7-9 to TRBJ2-7, with D possibly being TRBD1 or TRBD2 (6 bases each). The V end lost 5 bases, the J end lost 3 bases, and 8 bases lay between the germline ends. Germline V gene lookup returns CDR1 SEHNR and CDR2 FQNEAQ (reference sequence). CDR3 length equals 12 residues. The CDR3 DNA sequence: TGTGCCAGCAGCGGAGGGGGCTACGAGCAGTACTTC. Protein sequence: CASSGGGYEQYF.

This clone has more than one count but fewer than ten. The V gene is TRBV6-4, the J gene TRBJ2-3; the match to TRBD2 covers 7 bases. Germline loops: CDR1 MRHNA, CDR2 SNTAGT. V shed 4 bases, J shed 3 bases, and the junction held 4 bases outside the gene matches. This CDR3 is 14 amino acids long. The CDR3 DNA reads TGTGCCAGCAGTGTCGGCGGGGGAACAGATACGCAGTATTTT. This gives the protein CASSVGGGTDTQYF.

The CDR3 here is CASSLAPRDGKLFF. The CDR3 nucleotides are TGCGCCAGCAGCTTGGCCCCCAGAGACGGAAAACTGTTTTTT. The J gene is TRBJ1-4, the V gene TRBV5-1, with D unclear. CDR1 is SGHRS and CDR2 is YFSETQ in the germline V gene. CDR3 size: 14 residues. The V end was cut by 0 bases, the J end by 10 bases, with 13 bases between.

The chain combines TRBV7-9 with TRBJ2-3, with 12 bases that match TRBD2. V trimming: 5 bases; J trimming: 0 bases; junction bases outside the gene matches: 12. The CDR3 runs 19 residues. Germline V gives CDR1 SEHNR, CDR2 FQNEAQ (reference sequence). The chain's CDR3 is CASSPASGRARESTDTQYF. The CDR3 coding sequence is TGTGCCAGCAGCCCGGCTAGCGGGAGGGCGCGAGAAAGCACAGATACGCAGTATTTT.

The gene calls are TRBV9 and TRBJ1-1, with 7 positions matching TRBD1. The germline CDR1 and CDR2 sequences are SGDLS and YYNGEE. The CDR3 length is 15 residues. The V and J ends lost 4 bases and 0 bases, in that order; junction bases with no gene match: 6. The CDR3 region has the DNA TGTGCCAGCAGCCCACAGGGGTCCCTGAACACTGAAGCTTTCTTT. Its protein product is CASSPQGSLNTEAFF.

The chain uses TRBV2 and TRBJ1-2, with TRBD1 matching over 9 bases. This CDR3 is 19 amino acids long. The V gene's germline CDR1 is SNHLY and CDR2 FYNNEI. The ends lost 5 bases at V and 2 bases at J; junction bases unmatched: 18. Written as DNA, the CDR3 is TGTGCCAGCAGTACACAGGGGGCCGCGATCGGGGCAGGGAACTATGGCTACACCTTC. Protein: CASSTQGAAIGAGNYGYTF.